This TCR beta chain was recorded in a study of T cell clonotyping in hematopoietic cell transplantation. Study overall: Recipients' pretransplant samples followed cytoreduction.

Regarding time point: recipient sample about 28 days before transplant, after cytoreduction. Recipient blood drawn about 28 days pretransplant and days 30, 100, 180 after. The CDR3 covers 15 residues. V was pared by 0 bases and J by 0 bases, with 6 bases between. Germline loops: CDR1 GTSNPN, CDR2 SVGIG (reference sequence). The study's findings and limits: Without cell sorting, CD4 versus CD8 contributions remain unresolved.

The assay was immunoSEQ multiplex PCR, and TCRdb's table has in-frame clones only and misses some. The sample consists of 16,000 or so clones, 85% to 95% of them appearing once. For this clone: Its antigen remains unidentified.

The chain uses TRBV30 and TRBJ1-6; D unclear. The TCR was taken from a man aged 18 to 30 with biphenotypic leukemia. Some clones in this sample may be carry-over from other donors' samples. Sequencing was performed on peripheral blood mononuclear cells, taken before stem cell transplant. CDR3: CAWSVGSSYNSPLHF. Here the CDR3 DNA reads TGTGCCTGGAGTGTGGGAAGCTCCTATAATTCACCCCTCCACTTT.